Listed here are 27 T cell receptor beta chains from one sample, sequenced in a study of glioma-infiltrating T cells. The iRepertoire nested amplicon-rescue multiplex PCR amplified TCR alpha and beta CDR3s from RNA. TCRdb redid the calling of the multiplex PCR reads with MiXCR, one entry per CDR3 protein. The data contain about 5,800 distinct CDR3 sequences, 28% of them seen just once; the ten biggest clones take up over 10%. Sequencing used glioma tissue, nonneoplastic brain tissue, or PBMCs (not recorded which). These receptors were collected from a human donor with low-grade glioma or glioblastoma, undergoing nonglioma brain surgery, or in good health (not recorded which).

This clonotype has at least ten counts. The chain employs TRBV28 and TRBJ2-3; 8 bases line up with TRBD2. V lost 1 base and J lost 3; bases outside the gene matches: 12. The CDR3 sequence is 18 residues long. Germline V gene data show CDR1 as MDHEN and CDR2 as SYDVKM. CDR3 bases: TGTGCCAGCAGTTTATTGTCGGGAGGGCCCAGGGAAACAGATACGCAGTATTTT. As protein: CASSLLSGGPRETDTQYF. The whole variable domain, filled in from reference TRBV28 and TRBJ2-3, reads DVKVTQSSRYLVKRTGEKVFLECVQDMDHENMFWYRQDPGLGLRLIYFSYDVKMKEKGDIPEGYSVSREKKERFSLILESASTNQTSMYLCASSLLSGGPRETDTQYFGPGTRLTVL.

In this sample, this clonotype turned up many times. The chain employs TRBV10-3 and TRBJ2-7; 7 bases align to TRBD1. The germline V gene has CDR1 ENHRY and CDR2 SYGVKD. The trim removed 6 bases at V and 0 bases at J, leaving 2 bases unmatched. The CDR3 runs 13 residues. CDR3 residues: CAIRWDSSYEQYF. CDR3 in DNA: TGTGCCATCAGATGGGACAGCTCCTACGAGCAGTACTTC.

This clonotype was observed at least ten times. The chain is built from TRBV3-1 and TRBJ1-1; D not certain. Germline CDR1 and CDR2: LGHDT and YNNKEL (reference sequence). The CDR3 is 14 amino acids. V dropped 0 bases and J dropped 5 bases, with 10 bases sitting between them. The CDR3 region has the DNA TGTGCCAGCAGCCAAGAAGTACCGTCGACTGAAGCTTTCTTT. As protein: CASSQEVPSTEAFF.

This clonotype was seen at least ten times. The J gene is TRBJ1-2, the V gene TRBV7-2; 11 bases fit TRBD1. There are 15 residues in the CDR3. CDR1 is SGHTA, CDR2 FQGNSA, per germline. The J segment lost 8 bases and the V segment lost 4 bases, leaving 9 bases of the junction unmatched. The CDR3 is CASSSNRDRGGGYTF. CDR3 DNA: TGTGCCAGCAGCTCAAACCGGGACAGGGGGGGGGGCTACACCTTC.

The rearrangement uses TRBV7-3 and TRBJ2-7, with D perhaps TRBD1 (6 bases). Germline CDR1 SGHTA, CDR2 FQGTGA. There are 13 residues in the CDR3. The CDR3: CAGSEGHDYEQYF. The CDR3 DNA sequence: TGTGCAGGTAGTGAGGGACATGATTACGAGCAGTACTTC. Together with reference TRBV7-3 and TRBJ2-7, the CDR3 gives the full variable domain: GAGVSQTPSNKVTEKGKYVELRCDPISGHTALYWYRQSLGQGPEFLIYFQGTGAADDSGLPNDRFFAVRPEGSVSTLKIQRTERGDSAVYLCAGSEGHDYEQYFGPGTRLTVT.

In its sample, this clonotype is medium-sized (0.01 to 0.1%). The chain combines TRBV14 with TRBJ2-5; D is undetermined. Germline CDR1 reads SGHDN; CDR2 reads FVKESK. V lost 1 base and J lost 7, with 13 bases in between. The CDR3 spans 14 residues. The CDR3 loop reads CASSQGSIVGTQYF. The DNA for the CDR3 is TGTGCCAGCAGCCAAGGGTCTATCGTCGGGACCCAGTACTTC.

V usage is TRBV6-2 or TRBV6-3 and J usage is TRBJ1-5, with TRBD1 as a possible D gene (5 bases). Germline V CDR1 and CDR2: MNHEY, SVGEGT. CDR3 length: 20 residues. Trimming cost V 6 bases and J 1 base, with 28 bases left between them. CDR3 sequence reads: CASRPQSGGHDIGSNQPQHF. The CDR3 DNA sequence: TGTGCCAGCAGACCCCAGTCTGGGGGTCACGACATAGGAAGCAATCAGCCCCAGCATTTT.

This clonotype counts as medium-sized. The chain uses TRBV6-1 and TRBJ2-7, with D perhaps TRBD2 (5 bases). The ends were cut back, 3 bases at V and 2 bases at J, with 14 bases in the middle. Germline V gene data show CDR1 as MNHNS and CDR2 as SASEGT. The CDR3 runs to 15 residues. CDR3 nucleotides: TGTGCCAGCAGTGACCGTCAGGACTCGGCCTACGAGCAGTACTTC. Protein sequence: CASSDRQDSAYEQYF.

This clonotype is categorized as medium-sized. This rearrangement joins TRBV27 to TRBJ2-7; D is uncertain. The CDR3 spans 14 residues. Trimming stripped 4 bases from V and 0 bases from J, with 10 bases between. Germline CDR1 and CDR2: MNHEY and SMNVEV (reference sequence). The CDR3 loop is CASSSLQSSYEQYF. The CDR3, as DNA: TGTGCCAGCAGTTCGTTACAAAGCTCCTACGAGCAGTACTTC.

Turning to this clonotype: Sequence at one end of the junction differs from germline and may be a read error. The chain combines TRBV27 with TRBJ1-5, with D perhaps matching TRBD1 (5 bases). The CDR3 runs 13 residues. Germline assignment: CDR1 MNHEY and CDR2 SMNVEV (reference sequence). CDR3 DNA: TGTGCTAGCAGGGCACACAGTAATCAGCCCCAGCATTTT. It encodes CASRAHSNQPQHF.

This clonotype came up many times. V gene TRBV11-1 combines with J gene TRBJ1-5; no definite D call. The V gene lost 5 bases and the J gene lost 4 bases, with 9 bases spanning the gap. CDR3 length equals 13 residues. CDR1 is SGHAT and CDR2 is FQDESV in the germline V gene (reference sequence). The CDR3 region is CASSADGNQPQHF. In DNA, the CDR3 is TGTGCCAGCAGCGCCGATGGAAATCAGCCCCAGCATTTT. The whole variable domain, remainder taken from reference TRBV11-1 and TRBJ1-5, is EAEVAQSPRYKITEKSQAVAFWCDPISGHATLYWYRQILGQGPELLVQFQDESVVDDSQLPKDRFSAERLKGVDSTLKIQPAELGDSAMYLCASSADGNQPQHFGDGTRLSIL.

The sample holds many counts of this clonotype. The chain carries TRBV11-2 and TRBJ1-5; tentatively, D is TRBD1 (5 bases). The V and J ends lost 1 base and 2 bases respectively, with 9 bases between them. The germline CDR1 and CDR2 sequences are SGHAT and FQNNGV. The CDR3 runs to 15 residues. The CDR3 nucleotides are TGTGCCAGCAGCTTAGGACAGAGAGGCAATCAGCCCCAGCATTTT. This sequence encodes CASSLGQRGNQPQHF.

This clonotype qualifies as medium-sized. The chain couples TRBV19 to TRBJ2-3; D may be TRBD2 (6 bases). Germline assignment: CDR1 LNHDA and CDR2 SQIVND (reference sequence). The CDR3 spans 17 residues. Trimming removed 5 bases at V and 9 bases at J, with 27 bases between. The CDR3 nucleotides read TGTGCCAGTAGTGTCCACCCTGGACTATCGACTAGAGAAACGCAGTATTTT. It specifies CASSVHPGLSTRETQYF.

This clonotype was counted ten times or more. The rearrangement joins TRBV4-1 to TRBJ2-3, with D unresolved. The CDR3 spans 14 residues. V was cut by 2 bases and J by 4 bases, with 10 bases left in between. The germline CDR1 and CDR2 sequences are MGHRA and YSYEKL. CDR3 loop: CASSQLTNPDTQYF. CDR3 nucleotide sequence: TGCGCCAGCAGCCAATTAACTAATCCAGATACGCAGTATTTT.

The gene calls are TRBV6-6 and TRBJ2-3; 8 nucleotides line up with TRBD1. The junction had 4 bases not matched to a gene; V was cut back by 2 bases and J by 0 bases. This CDR3 has 16 amino acids. The germline CDR1 and CDR2 sequences are MNHNY and SVGAGI (reference sequence). The CDR3 DNA reads TGTGCCAGCAGTTACGAGGCAGGGGGCAGCACAGATACGCAGTATTTT. The encoded protein is CASSYEAGGSTDTQYF.

This clonotype was counted ten times or more. The genes are TRBV10-3 and TRBJ2-1; TRBD2 is a possible D gene (5 bases). Deletions cut 6 bases from V and 8 bases from J, with 11 bases between. Germline-derived CDR1 and CDR2 are ENHRY and SYGVKD. The CDR3 is made up of 12 amino acids. The CDR3 here is CAISTSIHEQFF. CDR3 coding DNA: TGTGCCATCAGCACTAGTATTCATGAGCAGTTCTTC.

This clonotype was recorded at least ten times. The chain employs TRBV7-9 and TRBJ1-1; no clear D gene. CDR3 length: 11 amino acids. V shed 5 bases and J shed 8 bases, with 9 bases lying between them. In germline, CDR1 is SEHNR, CDR2 FQNEAQ (reference sequence). In DNA, the CDR3 is TGTGCCAGCAGCGCGTTATACGAAGCTTTCTTT. This sequence encodes CASSALYEAFF.

Concerning this clonotype: The junction departs from germline at one end; a sequencing error may be responsible. The chain combines TRBV20-1 with TRBJ1-2; a weak D match, TRBD1 (5 bases). CDR3 length equals 11 residues. Germline V lookup: CDR1 DFQATT, CDR2 SNEGSKA (reference sequence). The CDR3 protein is CGARGDYNYTF. As DNA, the CDR3 is TGCGGTGCTAGAGGGGATTATAACTACACCTTC.

This clonotype was counted ten times or more. The chain is built from TRBV4-3 and TRBJ2-7, with D maybe TRBD2 (7 bases). There are 15 residues in the CDR3. V was cut by 1 base and J by 4 bases, with 14 bases left in between. Germline V gene data show CDR1 as LGHNA and CDR2 as YSLEER. CDR3 loop: CASSQVKGGSYEQYF. Here the CDR3 DNA reads TGCGCCAGCAGCCAAGTAAAGGGGGGGAGTTACGAGCAGTACTTC.

The gene calls are TRBV9 and TRBJ2-3, with 10 nucleotides matching TRBD2. V was pared by 6 bases and J by 4 bases, with 2 bases of the junction left unmatched. This CDR3 spans 13 amino acids. Germline V gene sequence: CDR1 SGDLS, CDR2 YYNGEE. Here the CDR3 reads CASKREGADTQYF. As DNA, the CDR3 is TGTGCCAGCAAGCGGGAGGGCGCAGATACGCAGTATTTT.

This clonotype was recorded many times. This rearrangement joins TRBV12-3 or TRBV12-4 to TRBJ2-5; weak D call: TRBD2 (5 bases). V was clipped by 3 bases and J by 5 bases, with 10 bases between them. The CDR3 is 13 residues long. CDR3 in DNA: TGTGCCAGCAGTTTGGGCAGGAGGGAGACCCAGTACTTC. It specifies CASSLGRRETQYF.

This clonotype came up once. At one boundary the junction diverges from the germline segment, which might be a read error. V gene TRBV28 combines with J gene TRBJ1-5, with D tentatively TRBD1 (6 bases). This CDR3 spans 15 amino acids. Germline assignment: CDR1 MDHEN and CDR2 SYDVKM. This CDR3 is CAGRREGGGNKPQHF. CDR3 sequence (DNA): TGTGCCGGCAGGAGGGAAGGGGGAGGCAATAAGCCCCAGCATTTT.

This clonotype is termed medium-sized. This chain connects TRBV27 to TRBJ2-3; D gene unclear. The length of the CDR3 is 15 residues. CDR1 and CDR2 from the germline V gene are MNHEY and SMNVEV (reference sequence). V was clipped by 5 bases and J by 1 base, with 13 bases between them. This chain's CDR3 is CASSPRRSRTDTQYF. In nucleotides, the CDR3 is TGTGCCAGCAGTCCCCGTCGCAGCCGCACAGATACGCAGTATTTT.

The chain uses TRBV6-1 and TRBJ2-1; D is possibly TRBD2 (5 bases). CDR1 and CDR2 (germline): MNHNS, SASEGT. This CDR3 is 14 amino acids long. V gave up 4 bases and J gave up 1 base, with 8 bases separating them. The CDR3 reads CASSVAYSYNEQFF. The CDR3 DNA reads as TGTGCCAGCAGTGTAGCGTATTCCTACAATGAGCAGTTCTTC.

This clonotype occurred many times. This sequence joins TRBV7-2 and TRBJ2-3; 9 positions agree with TRBD2. Germline lookup yields CDR1 SGHTA and CDR2 FQGNSA. Trimming took 1 base from V and 5 from J; bases not matched to a gene: 4. This CDR3 is 15 amino acids long. The CDR3 spells CASSLVGGRGDTQYF. CDR3 DNA sequence: TGTGCCAGCAGCTTAGTAGGCGGGAGGGGAGATACGCAGTATTTT.

By share of the sample, this clonotype is medium-sized. This chain joins TRBV7-2 and TRBJ2-5, with 9 bases fitting TRBD1. This CDR3 is built from 15 residues. Germline CDR1 reads SGHTA; CDR2 reads FQGNSA. J was trimmed by 2 bases and V by 3 bases; bases with no gene match: 4. The CDR3 DNA is TGTGCCAGCAGCTTGGTGACAGGGGGGCAAGAGACCCAGTACTTC. It specifies CASSLVTGGQETQYF.

This clonotype is judged large. The genes are TRBV20-1 and TRBJ2-5, with D maybe TRBD1 (7 bases). This CDR3 is 15 amino acids long. V gave up 1 base and J gave up 5 bases, with 17 bases separating them. CDR1 is DFQATT and CDR2 is SNEGSKA in the germline V gene (reference sequence). The chain's CDR3 is CSARVAPSGGETQYF. The CDR3 coding sequence is TGCAGTGCTAGAGTAGCCCCCTCAGGGGGGGAGACCCAGTACTTC.